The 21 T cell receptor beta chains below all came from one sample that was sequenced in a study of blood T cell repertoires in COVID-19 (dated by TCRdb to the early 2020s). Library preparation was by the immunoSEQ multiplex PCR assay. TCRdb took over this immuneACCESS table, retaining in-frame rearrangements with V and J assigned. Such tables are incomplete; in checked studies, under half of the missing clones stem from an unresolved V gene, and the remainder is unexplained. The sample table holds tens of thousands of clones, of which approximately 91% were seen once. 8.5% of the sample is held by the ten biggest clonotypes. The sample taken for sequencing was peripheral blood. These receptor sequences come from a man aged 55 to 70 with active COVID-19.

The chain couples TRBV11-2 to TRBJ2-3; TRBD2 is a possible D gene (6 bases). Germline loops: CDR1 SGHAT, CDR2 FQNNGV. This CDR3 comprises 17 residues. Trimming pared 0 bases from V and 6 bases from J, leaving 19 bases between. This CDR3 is CASSLDLSGVAGDTQYF. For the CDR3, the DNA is TGTGCCAGCAGCTTAGATCTCTCGGGAGTAGCCGGCGATACGCAGTATTTT.

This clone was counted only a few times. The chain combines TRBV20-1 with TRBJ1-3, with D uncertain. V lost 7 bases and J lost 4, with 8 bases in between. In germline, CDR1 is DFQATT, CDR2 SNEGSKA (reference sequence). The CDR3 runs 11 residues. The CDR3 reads CSGGSGNTIYF. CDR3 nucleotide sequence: TGCAGTGGAGGATCCGGAAACACCATATATTTT.

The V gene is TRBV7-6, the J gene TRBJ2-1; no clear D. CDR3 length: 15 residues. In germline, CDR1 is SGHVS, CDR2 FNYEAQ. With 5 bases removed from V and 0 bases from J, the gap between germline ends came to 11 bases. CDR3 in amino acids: CASSTYKSSYNEQFF. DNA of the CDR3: TGTGCCAGCAGCACGTACAAAAGCTCCTACAATGAGCAGTTCTTC.

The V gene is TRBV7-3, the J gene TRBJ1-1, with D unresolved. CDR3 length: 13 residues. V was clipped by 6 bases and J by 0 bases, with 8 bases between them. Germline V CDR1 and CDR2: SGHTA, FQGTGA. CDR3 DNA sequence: TGTGCCAGCAGTCCTACAGTGAACACTGAAGCTTTCTTT. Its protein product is CASSPTVNTEAFF.

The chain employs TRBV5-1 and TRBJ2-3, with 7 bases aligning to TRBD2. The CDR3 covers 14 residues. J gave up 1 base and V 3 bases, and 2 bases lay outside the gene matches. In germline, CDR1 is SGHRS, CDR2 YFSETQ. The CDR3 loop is CASSSLARTDTQYF. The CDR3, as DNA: TGCGCCAGCAGCTCACTAGCGCGCACAGATACGCAGTATTTT. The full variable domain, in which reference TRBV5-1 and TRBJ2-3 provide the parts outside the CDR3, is KAGVTQTPRYLIKTRGQQVTLSCSPISGHRSVSWYQQTPGQGLQFLFEYFSETQRNKGNFPGRFSGRQFSNSRSEMNVSTLELGDSALYLCASSSLARTDTQYFGPGTRLTVL.

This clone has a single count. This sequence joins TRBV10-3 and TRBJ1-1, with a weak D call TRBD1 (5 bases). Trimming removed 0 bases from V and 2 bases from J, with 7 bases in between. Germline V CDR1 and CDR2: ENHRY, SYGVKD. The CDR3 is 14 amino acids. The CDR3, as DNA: TGTGCCATCAGTGAGTCCGGACAAAACACTGAAGCTTTCTTT. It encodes CAISESGQNTEAFF.

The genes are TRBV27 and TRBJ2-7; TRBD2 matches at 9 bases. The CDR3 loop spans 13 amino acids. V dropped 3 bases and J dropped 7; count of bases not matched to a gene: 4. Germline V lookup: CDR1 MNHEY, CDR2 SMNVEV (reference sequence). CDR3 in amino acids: CASSLSGRTEQYF. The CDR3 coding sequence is TGTGCCAGCAGTTTGAGCGGGAGGACAGAGCAGTACTTC.

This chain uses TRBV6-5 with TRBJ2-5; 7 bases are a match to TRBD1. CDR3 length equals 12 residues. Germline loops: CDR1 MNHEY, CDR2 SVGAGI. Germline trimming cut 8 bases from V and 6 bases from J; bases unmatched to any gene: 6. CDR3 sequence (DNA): TGTGCCAGCCGCGACAGGGCGCAGACCCAGTACTTC. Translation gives CASRDRAQTQYF.

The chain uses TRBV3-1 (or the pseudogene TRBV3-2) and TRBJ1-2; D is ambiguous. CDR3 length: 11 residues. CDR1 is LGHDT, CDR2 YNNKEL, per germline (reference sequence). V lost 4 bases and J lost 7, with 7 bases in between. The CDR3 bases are TGTGCCAGCAGCCGAAACACTGGCTACACCTTC. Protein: CASSRNTGYTF.

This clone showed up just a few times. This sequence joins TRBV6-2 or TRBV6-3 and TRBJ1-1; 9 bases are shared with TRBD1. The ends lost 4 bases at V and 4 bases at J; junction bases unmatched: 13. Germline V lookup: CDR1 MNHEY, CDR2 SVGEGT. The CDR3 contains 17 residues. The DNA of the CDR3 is TGTGCCAGCAGTTCCACGGGACAGGGACGAGCAGGCACTGAAGCTTTCTTT. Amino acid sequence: CASSSTGQGRAGTEAFF.

The CDR3: CASSRLADELGTQYF. The CDR3, as DNA: TGTGCCAGCAGCCGACTAGCGGACGAGCTGGGTACGCAGTATTTT. V and J are TRBV3-1 (or the pseudogene TRBV3-2) and TRBJ2-3; 9 positions match TRBD2. Trimming removed 4 bases from V and 8 bases from J; junction bases left unmatched: 10. Germline V CDR1 and CDR2: LGHDT, YNNKEL (reference sequence). The CDR3 consists of 15 residues.

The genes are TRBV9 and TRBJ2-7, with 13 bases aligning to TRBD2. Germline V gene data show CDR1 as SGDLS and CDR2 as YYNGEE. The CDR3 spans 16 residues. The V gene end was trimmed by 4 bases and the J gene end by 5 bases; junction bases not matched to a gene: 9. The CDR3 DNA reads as TGTGCCAGCAGCTTGGGCCGGACTAGCGGGAGAGACGAGCAGTACTTC. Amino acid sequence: CASSLGRTSGRDEQYF.

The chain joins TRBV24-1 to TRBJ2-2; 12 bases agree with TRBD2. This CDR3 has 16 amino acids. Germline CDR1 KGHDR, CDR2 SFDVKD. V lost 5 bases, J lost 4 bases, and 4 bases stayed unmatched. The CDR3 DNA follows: TGTGCCACCAGTGGTGGACTAGCGGGAAGCACCGGGGAGCTGTTTTTT. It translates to CATSGGLAGSTGELFF.

The CDR3 region has the DNA TGCGCCAGCAGCCTCGCCGGGACTACATCCATTTACAATGAGCAGTTCTTC. Its translation is CASSLAGTTSIYNEQFF. The chain employs TRBV4-1 and TRBJ2-1; TRBD2 aligns across 7 bases. The CDR3 spans 17 residues. Unmatched junction bases numbered 13, after V lost 4 bases and J lost 4 bases. Per germline, CDR1 MGHRA and CDR2 YSYEKL.

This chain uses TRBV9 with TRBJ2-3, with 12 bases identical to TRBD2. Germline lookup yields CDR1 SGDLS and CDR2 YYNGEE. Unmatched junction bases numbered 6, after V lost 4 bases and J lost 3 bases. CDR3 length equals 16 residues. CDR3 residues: CASSPLGTSGTDTQYF. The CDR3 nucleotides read TGTGCCAGCAGCCCCCTGGGGACTAGCGGGACAGATACGCAGTATTTT.

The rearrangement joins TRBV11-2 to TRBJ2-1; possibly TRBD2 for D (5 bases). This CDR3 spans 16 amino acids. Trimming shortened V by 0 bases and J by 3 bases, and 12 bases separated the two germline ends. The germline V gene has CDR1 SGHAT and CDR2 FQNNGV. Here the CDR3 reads CASSLEDYLGYNEQFF. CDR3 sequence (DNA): TGTGCCAGCAGCTTAGAAGACTACCTGGGCTACAATGAGCAGTTCTTC.

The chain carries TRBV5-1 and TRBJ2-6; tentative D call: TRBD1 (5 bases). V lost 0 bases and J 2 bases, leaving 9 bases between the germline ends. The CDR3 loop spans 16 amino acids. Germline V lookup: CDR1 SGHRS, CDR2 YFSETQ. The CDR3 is CASSLGQLAGANVLTF. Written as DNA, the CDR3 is TGCGCCAGCAGCTTGGGACAGTTGGCTGGGGCCAACGTCCTGACTTTC.

CDR3 sequence reads: CSVVGGSSYNEQFF. CDR3 in DNA: TGCAGCGTTGTGGGCGGGAGTTCCTACAATGAGCAGTTCTTC. The chain combines TRBV29-1 with TRBJ2-1; 7 nucleotides line up with TRBD2. V gave up 4 bases and J gave up 1 base; unmatched junction bases: 4. This CDR3 contains 14 residues. Germline assignment: CDR1 SQVTM and CDR2 ANQGSEA.

The CDR3 DNA sequence: TGTGCCAGCAGTGACGTTCCGGGACTAGCGGGAGGAACAGATACGCAGTATTTT. Its translation is CASSDVPGLAGGTDTQYF. The V and J genes are TRBV6-4 and TRBJ2-3; 15 bases map to TRBD2. V shed 2 bases and J 3 bases; nucleotides not matched to a gene: 6. The CDR3 consists of 18 residues. Germline lookup yields CDR1 MRHNA and CDR2 SNTAGT.

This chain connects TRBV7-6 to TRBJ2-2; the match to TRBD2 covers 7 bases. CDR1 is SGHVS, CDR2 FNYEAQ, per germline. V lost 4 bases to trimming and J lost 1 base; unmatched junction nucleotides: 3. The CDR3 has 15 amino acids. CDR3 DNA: TGTGCCAGCAGCTCGGGCGGGGGGAACACCGGGGAGCTGTTTTTT. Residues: CASSSGGGNTGELFF.

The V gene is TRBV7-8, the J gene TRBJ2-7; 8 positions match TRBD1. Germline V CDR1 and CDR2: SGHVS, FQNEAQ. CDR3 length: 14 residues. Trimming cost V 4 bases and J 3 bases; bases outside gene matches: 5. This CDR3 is CASSSRGHHYEQYF. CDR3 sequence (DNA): TGTGCCAGCAGCTCCAGGGGGCACCACTACGAGCAGTACTTC.